This is a list of T cell receptor beta chains from one sample in a study of early T cells in non-severe SARS-CoV-2 infection. TCRdb reprocessed the 5' RACE reads with MiXCR, giving one entry per CDR3 protein. The profile shows approximately 110,000 distinct CDR3 sequences, just under 15% of them singletons. The sequenced sample consisted of whole blood. All receptors come from an adult who was a healthcare worker with PCR-confirmed SARS-CoV-2 infection or an uninfected control (not recorded which). Both conserved end residues are part of each CDR3. D genes are given only for firm matches. Clone size is given for some rows only: seen once, a few or many times, or a class if the clone is expanded.

>TRBJ2-1|-|TRBV6-1|-
CASRRTGEGYNEQFF
TGTGCCAGCAGGAGGACGGGGGAAGGATACAATGAGCAGTTCTTC
>TRBJ2-6|-|TRBV18|-
CASSPRIYPGANVLTF
TGTGCCAGCTCACCACGGATTTACCCTGGGGCCAACGTCCTGACTTTC
>TRBJ2-1|TRBD1|TRBV5-1|-
CASGQGSGNEQFF
TGCGCCAGCGGACAGGGGTCGGGCAATGAGCAGTTCTTC
>TRBJ1-2|-|TRBV5-1|-
CASSLEAVYGYTF
TGCGCCAGCAGCTTGGAGGCAGTCTATGGCTACACCTTC
>TRBJ1-1|TRBD1|TRBV20-1|-
CSAVQGREAEAFF
TGCAGTGCTGTACAGGGGCGTGAGGCTGAAGCTTTCTTT
>TRBJ1-6|-|TRBV14|few
CASSQDYHAASPLHF
TGTGCCAGCAGCCAAGATTACCACGCGGCTTCACCCCTCCACTTT
>TRBJ2-7|-|TRBV4-1|-
CASSQDPRLGRADEQYF
TGCGCCAGCAGCCAAGATCCAAGGTTAGGCAGGGCGGACGAGCAGTACTTC
>TRBJ1-2|TRBD1|TRBV6-1|few
CASSPSKTGNYGYTF
TGTGCCAGCAGTCCGTCTAAGACAGGGAACTATGGCTACACCTTC
>TRBJ1-2|-|TRBV12-3/TRBV12-4|-
CASSLIPSGYTF
TGTGCCAGCAGTTTAATTCCTAGTGGCTACACCTTC
>TRBJ1-1|TRBD1|TRBV12-3/TRBV12-4|-
CASRDRGRTEAFF
TGTGCCAGCAGGGACAGGGGGCGGACTGAAGCTTTCTTT
>TRBJ1-3|-|TRBV11-2|few
CASSFSENTIYF
TGTGCCAGCAGCTTTAGCGAAAACACCATATATTTT
>TRBJ2-1|-|TRBV9|many
CASSVLANNEQFF
TGTGCCAGCAGCGTGTTGGCGAACAATGAGCAGTTCTTC
>TRBJ1-6|-|TRBV12-3/TRBV12-4|-
CASSLGSYNSPLHF
TGTGCCAGCAGTTTGGGTTCCTATAATTCACCCCTCCACTTT
>TRBJ2-6|-|TRBV5-6|-
CASRELVGANVLTF
TGTGCCAGCAGGGAGTTGGTTGGGGCCAACGTCCTGACTTTC
>TRBJ2-7|TRBD1|TRBV4-1|-
CASSRRGTGLHEQYF
TGTGCCAGCAGCCGACGGGGGACAGGGCTCCACGAGCAGTACTTC
>TRBJ2-1|TRBD1|TRBV6-1|few
CASSGDRYFNEQFF
TGTGCCAGCAGTGGGGACAGATACTTTAATGAGCAGTTCTTC
>TRBJ2-1|TRBD1|TRBV5-1|-
CASSGGTGTPYNEQFF
TGCGCCAGCAGCGGGGGGACAGGGACCCCCTACAATGAGCAGTTCTTC
>TRBJ1-4|TRBD1|TRBV6-2/TRBV6-3|-
CASSSADRINEKLFF
TGTGCCAGCAGTTCAGCGGACAGGATTAATGAAAAACTGTTTTTT
>TRBJ1-5|-|TRBV4-1|many
CASSQDSNQPQHF
TGCGCCAGCAGCCAAGATAGCAATCAGCCCCAGCATTTT
>TRBJ2-5|-|TRBV10-2|-
CASSTISAQETQYF
TGCGCCAGCAGTACCATATCCGCCCAAGAGACCCAGTACTTC
>TRBJ1-1|-|TRBV18|few
CASSPISGEMNTEAFF
TGTGCCAGCTCACCAATTTCTGGGGAGATGAACACTGAAGCTTTCTTT
>TRBJ2-5|-|TRBV5-1|many
CASSLGLAETQYF
TGCGCCAGCAGCTTGGGGCTAGCGGAGACCCAGTACTTC
>TRBJ2-3|-|TRBV20-1|-
CSARPPPYTDTQYF
TGCAGTGCTAGACCACCTCCGTACACAGATACGCAGTATTTT
>TRBJ2-7|-|TRBV7-6|few
CASSLNGGPYEQYF
TGTGCCAGCAGTTTAAACGGGGGCCCCTACGAGCAGTACTTC